The 28 T cell receptor beta chains listed next were all sequenced from one sample in a study of shared clonotypes between healthy human individuals. Naive CD8 cells lacked CD45RO and underwent positive selection for CCR7, leaving out terminally differentiated effector memory CD45RA+ cells. Method: immunoSEQ multiplex PCR; TCRdb's copy keeps in-frame clones and lacks some. Here the sample spans around 650,000 clones, around 96% being singletons. The sample consisted of naive CD8+ T cells sorted from blood. The origin of the receptors is a woman in her 30s in good health.

The V and J genes are TRBV9 and TRBJ1-3, with 7 bases matching TRBD1. Trimming removed 7 bases from V and 2 bases from J; junction bases left unmatched: 9. The CDR3 contains 15 residues. Germline CDR1 and CDR2: SGDLS and YYNGEE. CDR3 nucleotides: TGTGCCAGCGGACGGGACAGTGAGACTGGAAACACCATATATTTT. This codes for CASGRDSETGNTIYF.

The chain links TRBV28 to TRBJ2-7; D possibly corresponds to TRBD2 (5 bases). V lost 3 bases and J lost 3, with 12 bases in between. Germline values: CDR1 MDHEN, CDR2 SYDVKM. The CDR3 runs to 14 residues. The CDR3 region is CASSFPGGDYEQYF. In DNA, the CDR3 is TGTGCCAGCAGTTTCCCCGGAGGTGACTACGAGCAGTACTTC.

J is TRBJ2-7 and V is TRBV11-2; 7 nucleotides align to TRBD2. The germline gives CDR1 SGHAT, CDR2 FQNNGV. The ends lost 5 bases at V and 0 bases at J; junction bases unmatched: 10. The CDR3 consists of 16 residues. CDR3 in DNA: TGTGCCAGCAGCCCAGCAGAAGGCGGGAGCTCCTACGAGCAGTACTTC. This gives the protein CASSPAEGGSSYEQYF.

The chain carries TRBV27 and TRBJ2-7; unclear D gene. V was pared by 2 bases and J by 6 bases, with 8 bases between. This CDR3 region has 12 residues. The germline V gene encodes CDR1 MNHEY and CDR2 SMNVEV (reference sequence). CDR3 residues: CASSLGRREQYF. The CDR3 region has the DNA TGTGCCAGCAGTTTAGGTCGGCGCGAGCAGTACTTC.

This clone was observed a single time. The rearrangement joins TRBV27 to TRBJ2-2; D uncertain. The germline V gene has CDR1 MNHEY and CDR2 SMNVEV (reference sequence). The CDR3 is made up of 12 amino acids. The V gene lost 9 bases and the J gene lost 5 bases, with 10 bases spanning the gap. CDR3 bases: TGTGCCAGTCTCGGAATTACCGGGGAGCTGTTTTTT. Its translation: CASLGITGELFF.

The V gene is TRBV27, the J gene TRBJ2-7; D may be TRBD1 or TRBD2 (5 bases each). Deletions cut 5 bases from V and 2 bases from J, with 19 bases between. CDR1 is MNHEY, CDR2 SMNVEV, per germline (reference sequence). The CDR3 has 16 amino acids. The CDR3 loop reads CASSDGPGAGAYEQYF. The DNA of the CDR3 is TGTGCCAGCAGTGACGGGCCCGGGGCCGGTGCCTACGAGCAGTACTTC.

This sequence joins TRBV2 and TRBJ2-7; 7 positions match TRBD2. The germline V gene encodes CDR1 SNHLY and CDR2 FYNNEI. The CDR3 runs to 12 residues. The junction had 3 bases not matched to a gene; V was cut back by 6 bases and J by 4 bases. CDR3 bases: TGTGCCAGCAGCCGACTAGCTTACGAGCAGTACTTC. Translated, it gives CASSRLAYEQYF.

On this clone: Relative to the germline gene, one junction end is altered; a read error may explain this. The chain links TRBV10-2 to TRBJ1-1; D is perhaps TRBD1 (5 bases). Looked up from germline, CDR1 is WSHSY and CDR2 is SAAADI. The length of the CDR3 is 12 residues. Here the CDR3 DNA reads TGCGCCAGCAGGGCGGAGCCAGGGATTCGGATGTTC. Encoded protein: CASRAEPGIRMF.

V and J are TRBV11-1 and TRBJ2-7, with D possibly being TRBD2 (6 bases). V was shortened by 0 bases and J by 5 bases, with 11 bases between the two germline ends. Germline-derived CDR1 and CDR2 are SGHAT and FQDESV (reference sequence). The CDR3 sequence is 14 residues long. Here the CDR3 DNA reads TGTGCCAGCAGCTTAGCGGGAGGCGGAAACGAGCAGTACTTC. Translated: CASSLAGGGNEQYF.

The V call is TRBV6-1, the J call TRBJ2-7, with TRBD1 matching over 8 bases. This CDR3 comprises 16 residues. V lost 2 bases and J lost 2; bases outside the gene matches: 8. Germline V gives CDR1 MNHNS, CDR2 SASEGT. The CDR3 reads CASSEPETGAPYEQYF. The CDR3, as DNA: TGTGCCAGCAGTGAACCCGAGACAGGGGCCCCCTACGAGCAGTACTTC.

The count of this clone is one. The chain recombines TRBV10-1 with TRBJ2-7, with 9 bases aligning to TRBD2. V trimming: 3 bases; J trimming: 3 bases; junction bases outside the gene matches: 3. Germline V CDR1 and CDR2: WNHNN, SYGVQD (reference sequence). CDR3 length equals 14 residues. The CDR3: CASSDPSGNYEQYF. The CDR3 DNA reads as TGCGCCAGCAGTGACCCTAGCGGGAACTACGAGCAGTACTTC.

A word on this clone: Other nucleotide sequences in the sample specify the same CDR3. The chain combines TRBV4-1 with TRBJ2-3, with D uncertain. Trimming cost V 1 base and J 6 bases, with 5 bases left between them. CDR3 size: 12 residues. Germline lookup yields CDR1 MGHRA and CDR2 YSYEKL. The CDR3 DNA sequence: TGCGCCAGCAGCCAAGGTGGGGATACGCAGTATTTT. Its translation is CASSQGGDTQYF.

This clone was seen once. The CDR3 spells CASSSIAGGRDYEQYF. The CDR3 DNA sequence: TGTGCCAGCAGCTCGATAGCGGGAGGTAGAGACTACGAGCAGTACTTC. This chain uses TRBV5-4 with TRBJ2-7, with 10 bases matching TRBD2. J was trimmed by 3 bases and V by 3 bases; bases with no gene match: 9. The CDR3 loop spans 16 amino acids. The germline V gene encodes CDR1 SGHNT and CDR2 YYREEE (reference sequence).

The gene calls are TRBV2 and TRBJ2-3; the D gene could be TRBD1 or TRBD2 (5 bases each). The germline V gene encodes CDR1 SNHLY and CDR2 FYNNEI. Between the trimmed V and J ends, which lost 7 bases and 0 bases, there was a span of 17 bases. The CDR3 totals 16 residues. CDR3 sequence (DNA): TGTGCCAGCACCCTCCCCTGGGGCGGGAGCACAGATACGCAGTATTTT. This sequence encodes CASTLPWGGSTDTQYF. The whole variable domain, remainder taken from reference TRBV2 and TRBJ2-3, is EPEVTQTPSHQVTQMGQEVILRCVPISNHLYFYWYRQILGQKVEFLVSFYNNEISEKSEIFDDQFSVERPDGSNFTLKIRSTKLEDSAMYFCASTLPWGGSTDTQYFGPGTRLTVL.

This chain joins TRBV27 and TRBJ2-5; D unresolved. V was trimmed by 4 bases and J by 7 bases, leaving 4 bases between them. The CDR3 totals 10 residues. Germline-derived CDR1 and CDR2 are MNHEY and SMNVEV (reference sequence). The DNA of the CDR3 is TGTGCCAGCAGTTCCGGGACCCAGTACTTC. It specifies CASSSGTQYF.

J is TRBJ2-2 and V is TRBV6-5; D is undetermined. V lost 6 bases and J 7 bases, leaving 6 bases between the germline ends. The CDR3 runs to 11 residues. Per germline, CDR1 MNHEY and CDR2 SVGAGI. CDR3 DNA: TGTGCCAGCAGGACCAGCGGGGAGCTGTTTTTT. Its translation is CASRTSGELFF.

The chain has TRBV11-2 and TRBJ1-3; unclear D gene. The CDR3 spans 13 residues. Germline V gene data show CDR1 as SGHAT and CDR2 as FQNNGV. Trimming shortened V by 0 bases and J by 9 bases, and 9 bases separated the two germline ends. This CDR3 is CASSLDDYGTIYF. DNA for the CDR3: TGTGCCAGCAGCTTAGACGACTACGGCACCATATATTTT.

J is TRBJ1-1 and V is TRBV10-3; 10 bases line up with TRBD1. CDR1 and CDR2 (germline): ENHRY, SYGVKD. V trimming: 1 base; J trimming: 0 bases; junction bases outside the gene matches: 2. The CDR3 extends over 16 amino acids. The CDR3 loop reads CAISEWDRGMNTEAFF. The DNA of the CDR3 is TGTGCCATCAGTGAGTGGGACAGGGGAATGAACACTGAAGCTTTCTTT.

This clone appeared a single time. V and J are TRBV10-2 and TRBJ2-1; a possible D gene is TRBD2 (5 bases). Trimming stripped 6 bases from V and 0 bases from J, with 12 bases between. The length of the CDR3 is 15 residues. The V gene's germline CDR1 is WSHSY and CDR2 SAAADI. CDR3 in DNA: TGCGCCAGCAGAGAGCAGCGGAGCTCCTACAATGAGCAGTTCTTC. This gives the protein CASREQRSSYNEQFF.

This clone was counted a single time. This sequence joins TRBV15 and TRBJ2-7; TRBD2 matches at 12 bases. Germline loops: CDR1 LNHNV, CDR2 YYDKDF (reference sequence). The CDR3 has 13 amino acids. Germline trimming cut 5 bases from V and 6 bases from J; bases unmatched to any gene: 2. The CDR3 spells CATSGGLAGEQYF. DNA of the CDR3: TGTGCCACCAGCGGGGGACTAGCGGGCGAGCAGTACTTC.

The chain is built from TRBV29-1 and TRBJ1-4, with D unclear. V was clipped by 5 bases and J by 6 bases, with 13 bases between them. The CDR3 has 13 amino acids. Germline V CDR1 and CDR2: SQVTM, ANQGSEA. The CDR3 sequence: CSVFASEDEKLFF. Here the CDR3 DNA reads TGCAGCGTTTTTGCCAGCGAAGATGAAAAACTGTTTTTT. The whole variable domain, filled in from reference TRBV29-1 and TRBJ1-4, reads SAVISQKPSRDICQRGTSLTIQCQVDSQVTMMFWYRQQPGQSLTLIATANQGSEATYESGFVIDKFPISRPNLTFSTLTVSNMSPEDSSIYLCSVFASEDEKLFFGSGTQLSVL.

With regard to this clone: The junction does not match germline at one end; this may be a read error. The V and J genes are TRBV5-4 and TRBJ2-7, with a tentative D call TRBD1 (5 bases). The CDR3 contains 13 residues. Germline V CDR1 and CDR2: SGHNT, YYREEE (reference sequence). The DNA of the CDR3 is TGTGCCAGCAGCCAGGTAGACAGTTGGAAGGTCGACTTC. Amino acid sequence: CASSQVDSWKVDF.

The chain recombines TRBV19 with TRBJ2-7; TRBD2 agrees at 8 bases. Trimming at V came to 4 bases and at J to 0 bases, leaving 11 bases not matched to a gene. This CDR3 is 17 amino acids long. CDR1 is LNHDA, CDR2 SQIVND, per germline (reference sequence). CDR3 DNA sequence: TGTGCCAGTAGTAGCCGCTGGGATAGCGGGGTCTCCTACGAGCAGTACTTC. It yields the protein CASSSRWDSGVSYEQYF.

This chain links TRBV6-5 with TRBJ2-1; D remains unclear. Germline CDR1 reads MNHEY; CDR2 reads SVGAGI. This CDR3 has 15 residues. The V end lost 2 bases, the J end lost 2 bases, and 10 bases lay between the germline ends. Here the CDR3 reads CASSYDGSPYNEQFF. The CDR3 DNA sequence: TGTGCCAGCAGTTACGACGGTTCACCCTACAATGAGCAGTTCTTC.

Regarding this clone: This same CDR3 is encoded by further DNA sequences in the sample. The V call is TRBV27, the J call TRBJ1-2; 8 nucleotides line up with TRBD1. The V segment lost 5 bases and the J segment 4 bases; nucleotides outside the gene matches: 3. Germline V gene data show CDR1 as MNHEY and CDR2 as SMNVEV (reference sequence). The CDR3 is 13 amino acids. DNA for the CDR3: TGTGCCAGCAGTCCCGGGACAGGCTATGGCTACACCTTC. Translation gives CASSPGTGYGYTF.

The chain carries TRBV28 and TRBJ2-1; D gene ambiguous. Trimming stripped 5 bases from V and 13 bases from J, with 15 bases between. CDR1 is MDHEN and CDR2 is SYDVKM in the germline V gene. The CDR3 totals 12 residues. CDR3 region: CASSPPFAPQFF. The CDR3 nucleotides are TGTGCCAGCAGTCCCCCCTTTGCGCCCCAGTTCTTC.

The V gene is TRBV6-1, the J gene TRBJ2-7; D is uncertain. The V and J ends lost 3 bases and 0 bases respectively, with 9 bases between them. Germline lookup yields CDR1 MNHNS and CDR2 SASEGT. This CDR3 has 14 amino acids. CDR3 DNA sequence: TGTGCCAGCAGTGAGCAGGAATACTCCTACGAGCAGTACTTC. It translates to CASSEQEYSYEQYF.

J is TRBJ2-3 and V is TRBV7-9; TRBD2 matches at 8 bases. The length of the CDR3 is 17 residues. The V and J ends lost 0 bases and 2 bases, in that order; junction bases with no gene match: 7. The germline CDR1 and CDR2 sequences are SEHNR and FQNEAQ (reference sequence). DNA of the CDR3: TGTGCCAGCAGCTTAGCCTTTAGCGGGGAGATCACAGATACGCAGTATTTT. It encodes CASSLAFSGEITDTQYF.